This TCR beta chain was found in a study of T cell repertoires in cytomegalovirus infection. Study-wide points: In two of eight donors, the top clonotype was HLA-C-restricted CMV-specific.

About this clonotype itself: What it recognizes is unknown.

TCRdb redid the calling of the reads with MiXCR, one entry per CDR3 protein. The sample lists 150,000 to 200,000 distinct CDR3 sequences; about an eighth were seen once. Per the germline V gene, CDR1 is LNHDA and CDR2 is SQIVND (reference sequence). The CDR3 loop spans 13 amino acids. V was clipped by 8 bases and J by 2 bases, with 10 bases between them. Specimen: PBMCs. This clonotype was sampled from a human donor in good health (CMV status not recorded). Some clones in this sample may be carry-over from other donors' samples. This chain links TRBV19 with TRBJ2-1; maybe TRBD2 (5 bases). DNA for the CDR3: TGTGCCAGTTCCGGGAAACCCTACAATGAGCAGTTCTTC. It codes for CASSGKPYNEQFF. Full variable domain (rest looked up from reference TRBV19 and TRBJ2-1): DGGITQSPKYLFRKEGQNVTLSCEQNLNHDAMYWYRQDPGQGLRLIYYSQIVNDFQKGDIAEGYSVSREKKESFPLTVTSAQKNPTAFYLCASSGKPYNEQFFGPGTRLTVL.